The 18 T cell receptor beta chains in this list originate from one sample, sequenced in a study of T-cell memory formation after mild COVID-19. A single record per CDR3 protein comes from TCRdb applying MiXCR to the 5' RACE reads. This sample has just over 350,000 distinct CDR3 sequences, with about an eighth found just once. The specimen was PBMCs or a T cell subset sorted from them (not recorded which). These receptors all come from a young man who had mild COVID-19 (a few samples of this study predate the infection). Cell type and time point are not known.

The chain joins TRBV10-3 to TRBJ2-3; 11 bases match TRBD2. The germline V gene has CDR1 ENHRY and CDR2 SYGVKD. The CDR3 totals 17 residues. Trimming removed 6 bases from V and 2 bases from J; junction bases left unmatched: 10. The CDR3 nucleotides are TGTGCCATCAGCCCCGGGGCTAGCGGGAGGTTCACAGATACGCAGTATTTT. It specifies CAISPGASGRFTDTQYF.

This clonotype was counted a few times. CDR3 sequence (DNA): TGTGCCAGCAGCCACGGTGGGCGAGTGAACACTGAAGCTTTCTTT. Its translation: CASSHGGRVNTEAFF. The chain has TRBV11-2 and TRBJ1-1; D remains ambiguous. Deletions cut 5 bases from V and 0 bases from J, with 13 bases between. Germline CDR1 SGHAT, CDR2 FQNNGV. The CDR3 has 15 amino acids.

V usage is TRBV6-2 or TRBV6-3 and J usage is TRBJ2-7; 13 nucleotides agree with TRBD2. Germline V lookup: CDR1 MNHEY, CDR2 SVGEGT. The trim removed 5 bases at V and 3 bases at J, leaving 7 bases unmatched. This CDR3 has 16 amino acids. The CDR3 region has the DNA TGTGCCAGCAGTCCCCGACTAGCGGGGGGATTCTACGAGCAGTACTTC. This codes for CASSPRLAGGFYEQYF.

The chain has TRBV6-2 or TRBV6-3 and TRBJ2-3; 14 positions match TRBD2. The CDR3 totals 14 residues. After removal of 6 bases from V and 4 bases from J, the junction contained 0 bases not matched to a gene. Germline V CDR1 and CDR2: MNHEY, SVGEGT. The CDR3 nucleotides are TGTGCCAGCAGGACTAGCGGGGGGGCAGATACGCAGTATTTT. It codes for CASRTSGGADTQYF.

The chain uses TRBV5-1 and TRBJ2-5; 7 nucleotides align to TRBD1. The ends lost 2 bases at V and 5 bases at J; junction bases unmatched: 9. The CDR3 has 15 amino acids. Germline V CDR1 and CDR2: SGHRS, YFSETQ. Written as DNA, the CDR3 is TGCGCCAGCAGCTTTTTTGACAGGGATGTGGAGACCCAGTACTTC. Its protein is CASSFFDRDVETQYF.

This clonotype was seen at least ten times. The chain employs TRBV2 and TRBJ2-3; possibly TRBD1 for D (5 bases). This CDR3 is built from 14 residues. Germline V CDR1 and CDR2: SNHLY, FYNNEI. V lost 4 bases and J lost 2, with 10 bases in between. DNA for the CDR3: TGTGCCAGCAGTGCCAGGACACCCACAGATACGCAGTATTTT. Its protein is CASSARTPTDTQYF.

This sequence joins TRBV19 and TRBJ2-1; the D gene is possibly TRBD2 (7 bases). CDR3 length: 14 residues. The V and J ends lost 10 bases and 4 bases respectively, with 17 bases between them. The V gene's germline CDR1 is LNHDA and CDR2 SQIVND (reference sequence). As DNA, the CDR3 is TGTGCCACCCTAAAGGGGGGGCTGTACAATGAGCAGTTCTTC. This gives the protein CATLKGGLYNEQFF.

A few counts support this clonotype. CDR3 coding DNA: TGTGCCAGCAGCGTAGGACTGGGACACCGCTTGCGGGCTTTCTTT. Amino acid sequence: CASSVGLGHRLRAFF. This sequence joins TRBV9 and TRBJ1-1, with TRBD1 as a possible D gene (6 bases). V lost 0 bases to trimming and J lost 11 bases, with 20 bases between them. CDR1 is SGDLS and CDR2 is YYNGEE in the germline V gene. This CDR3 spans 15 amino acids. Complete variable domain (other parts from reference TRBV9 and TRBJ1-1): DSGVTQTPKHLITATGQRVTLRCSPRSGDLSVYWYQQSLDQGLQFLIQYYNGEERAKGNILERFSAQQFPDLHSELNLSSLELGDSALYFCASSVGLGHRLRAFFGQGTRLTVV.

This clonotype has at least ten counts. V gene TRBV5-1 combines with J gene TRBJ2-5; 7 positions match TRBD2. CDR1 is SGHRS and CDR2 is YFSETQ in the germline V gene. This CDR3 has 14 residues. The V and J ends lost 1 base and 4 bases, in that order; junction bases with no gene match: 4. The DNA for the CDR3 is TGCGCCAGCAGCTTGAACGTAGCGGGAGAGACCCAGTACTTC. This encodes CASSLNVAGETQYF.

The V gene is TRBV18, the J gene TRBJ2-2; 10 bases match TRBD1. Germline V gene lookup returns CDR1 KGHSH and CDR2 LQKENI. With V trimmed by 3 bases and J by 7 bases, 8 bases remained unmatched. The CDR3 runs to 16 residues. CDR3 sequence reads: CASSPIAGQGSGELFF. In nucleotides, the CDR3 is TGTGCCAGCTCACCGATCGCGGGACAGGGGAGCGGGGAGCTGTTTTTT.

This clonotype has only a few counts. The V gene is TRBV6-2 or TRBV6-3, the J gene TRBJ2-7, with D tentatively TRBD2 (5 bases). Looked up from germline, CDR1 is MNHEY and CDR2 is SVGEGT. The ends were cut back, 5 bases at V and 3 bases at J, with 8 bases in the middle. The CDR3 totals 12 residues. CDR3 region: CASSAGHYEQYV. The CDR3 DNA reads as TGTGCCAGCAGTGCGGGCCACTACGAGCAGTACGTC.

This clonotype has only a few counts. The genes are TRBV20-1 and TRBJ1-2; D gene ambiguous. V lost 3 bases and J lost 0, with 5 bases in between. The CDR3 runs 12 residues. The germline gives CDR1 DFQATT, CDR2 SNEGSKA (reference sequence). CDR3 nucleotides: TGCAGTGCTAGGGACCCTAACTATGGCTACACCTTC. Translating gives CSARDPNYGYTF.

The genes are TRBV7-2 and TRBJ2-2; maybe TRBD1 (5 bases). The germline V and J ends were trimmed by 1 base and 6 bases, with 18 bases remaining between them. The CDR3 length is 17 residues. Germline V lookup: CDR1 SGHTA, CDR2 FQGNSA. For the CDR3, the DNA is TGTGCCAGCAGCTTAGAACTGTCAGGGTATTACGCCGGGGAGCTGTTTTTT. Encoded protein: CASSLELSGYYAGELFF.

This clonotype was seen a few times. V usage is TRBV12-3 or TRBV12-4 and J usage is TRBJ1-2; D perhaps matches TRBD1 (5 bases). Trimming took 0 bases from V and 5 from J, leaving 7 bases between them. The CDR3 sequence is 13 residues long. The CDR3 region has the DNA TGTGCCAGCAGTTTAGCGGCAGGGTATGGCTACACCTTC. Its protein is CASSLAAGYGYTF.

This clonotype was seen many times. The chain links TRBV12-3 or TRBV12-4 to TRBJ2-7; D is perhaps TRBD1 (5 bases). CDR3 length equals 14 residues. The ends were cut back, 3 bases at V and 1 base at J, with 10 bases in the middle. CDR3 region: CASSFKDTSYEQYF. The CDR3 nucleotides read TGTGCCAGCAGTTTTAAGGACACGTCCTACGAGCAGTACTTC.

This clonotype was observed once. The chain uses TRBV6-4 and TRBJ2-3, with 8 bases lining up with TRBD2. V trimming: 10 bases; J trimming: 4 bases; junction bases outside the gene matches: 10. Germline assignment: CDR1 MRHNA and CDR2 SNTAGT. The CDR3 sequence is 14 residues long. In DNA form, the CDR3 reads TGTGCCACTCGCCGGCGGGGGGTACCAGATACGCAGTATTTT. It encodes CATRRRGVPDTQYF.

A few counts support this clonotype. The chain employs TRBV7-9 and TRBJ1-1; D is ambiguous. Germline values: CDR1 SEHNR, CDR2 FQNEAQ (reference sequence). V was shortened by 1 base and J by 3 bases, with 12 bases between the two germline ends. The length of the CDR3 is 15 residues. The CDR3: CASSLGVSGDTEAFF. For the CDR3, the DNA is TGTGCCAGCAGCTTAGGGGTCAGCGGGGACACTGAAGCTTTCTTT.

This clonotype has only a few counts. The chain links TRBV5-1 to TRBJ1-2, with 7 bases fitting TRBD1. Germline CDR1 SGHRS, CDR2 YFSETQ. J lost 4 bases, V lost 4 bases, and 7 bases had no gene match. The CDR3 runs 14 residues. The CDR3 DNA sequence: TGCGCCAGCAGCCCACAGGGGATGTCCTATGGCTACACCTTC. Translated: CASSPQGMSYGYTF.